This TCR beta chain stems from a study of blood T cell repertoires in COVID-19. The wider study: Specimens from acute and convalescent COVID-19 originated in the United States, Italy and Spain.

This clone was recorded once. Original processing notes: The assay estimated nucleated cells by amplifying reference gene primers. Method: immunoSEQ multiplex PCR; TCRdb's copy keeps in-frame clones and lacks some. The V and J calls and clone size are taken from that table; D and trimming were inferred from the DNA. The sample has roughly 100,000 clones, over 75% seen once. Deletions cut 4 bases from V and 9 bases from J, with 12 bases between. The CDR3 has 12 amino acids. CDR1 and CDR2 (germline): LGHDT, YNNKEL (reference sequence). The gene calls are TRBV3-1 (or the pseudogene TRBV3-2) and TRBJ2-5; D gene ambiguous. Source material: peripheral blood. This sequence was found in an elderly man with active or convalescent COVID-19. The CDR3 region is CASSLPRGPQYF. DNA of the CDR3: TGTGCCAGCAGCCTCCCACGTGGCCCCCAGTACTTC.